A selection of T cell receptor beta chains follows, all from one sample in a study of cytomegalovirus exposure and HLA in healthy donors. The assay was immunoSEQ multiplex PCR, and TCRdb's table has in-frame clones only and misses some. In the table there are some 180,000 clones, nearly 80% of which are singletons. Sequencing was done on a sample of PBMCs. Source of these receptors: a female donor in good health and CMV-seronegative. Each CDR3 is given with its conserved first and last residue. The D gene is left open where the match is weak. Expanded clones get a size class; other rows say once, few or many, or leave the size out.

j_call clone_size v_call d_call cdr3_nt cdr3_aa
TRBJ2-1 . TRBV2 TRBD2 TGTGCCAGCAGTGCTAGCGGGATTCCCAATGAGCAGTTCTTC CASSASGIPNEQFF
TRBJ2-1 . TRBV2 TRBD1 TGTGCCAGCAGTTCCGGACAGGTCATCGTATACAATGAGCAGTTCTTC CASSSGQVIVYNEQFF
TRBJ2-1 . TRBV5-4 TRBD1 TGTGCCAGCAGCTCCGGGACAGAGGGTGGGAATGAGCAGTTCTTC CASSSGTEGGNEQFF
TRBJ2-2 . TRBV19 . TGTGCCAGTAAGGAGGACGGGTACACCGGGGAGCTGTTTTTT CASKEDGYTGELFF
TRBJ2-7 few TRBV5-1 TRBD1 TGCGCCAGCAGCCTGGCCGGGACAGGGAACGAGCAGTACTTC CASSLAGTGNEQYF
TRBJ1-6 . TRBV18 TRBD1 TGTGCCAGCTCAAGAAAGACAGGGGAGGGGTCACCCCTCCACTTT CASSRKTGEGSPLHF
TRBJ2-7 . TRBV5-6 . TGTGCCAGCAGCTTGCTCCCCTACGAGCAGTACTTC CASSLLPYEQYF
TRBJ1-6 . TRBV5-4 TRBD1 TGTGCCAGCTCCCAGGCAGGGGGCCCCCCTAATTCACCCCTCCACTTT CASSQAGGPPNSPLHF
TRBJ1-2 . TRBV5-5 . TGTGCCAGCAGCTTGGTATGGCAACAGGGCTATGGCTACACCTTC CASSLVWQQGYGYTF
TRBJ1-1 . TRBV10-3 TRBD1 TGTGCCGTTAACAGGGGACTGAACACTGAAGCTTTCTTT CAVNRGLNTEAFF
TRBJ1-4 . TRBV19 . TGTGCCAGTAGTACCAGGGTTAACGAAAAACTGTTTTTT CASSTRVNEKLFF
TRBJ1-1 . TRBV6-1 TRBD1 TGTGCCAGCAGTCAGACAGGGGTGAACACTGAAGCTTTCTTT CASSQTGVNTEAFF
TRBJ2-7 once TRBV5-1 . TGCGCCAGCAGCTTGGCAAGGTTTGGTTGGGGCGAGGAGCAGTACTTC CASSLARFGWGEEQYF
TRBJ1-4 . TRBV6-1 . TGTGCCAGCACGGCCCAGGGCGAAAAACTGTTTTTT CASTAQGEKLFF
TRBJ2-4 . TRBV27 TRBD1 TGTGCCAGCAGTTTAGGGACAGCAGCCAAAAACATTCAGTACTTC CASSLGTAAKNIQYF
TRBJ2-7 once TRBV28 TRBD1 TGTGCCAGTACCACAGGGGGGGAGCAGTACTTC CASTTGGEQYF
TRBJ2-5 . TRBV5-4 . TGTGCCAGCAGCTTGGCCAATCAAGAGACCCAGTACTTC CASSLANQETQYF